This entry describes one T cell receptor beta chain. The method was immunoSEQ multiplex PCR; TCRdb's version includes in-frame clones alone and lacks a portion of them. Of about 77,000 clones in the sample, around 87% are singletons; the top ten hold 6.2%. This specimen comes from a study of OX40 agonist ivuxolimab in advanced cancers. This CDR3 spans 15 amino acids. Per the germline V gene, CDR1 is MNHEY and CDR2 is SMNVEV (reference sequence). V shed 3 bases and J 5 bases; nucleotides not matched to a gene: 7. This TCR derives from an adult with an advanced solid tumor such as melanoma, head and neck, liver or kidney cancer. V is TRBV27 and J is TRBJ2-7; 10 positions agree with TRBD2. Here the sequenced sample was CD4+ or CD8+ T cells sorted from blood, taken in a trial of the OX40 agonist ivuxolimab. The CDR3, as DNA: TGTGCCAGCAGTTTGGCTCTAGCGGGAGTGCACGAGCAGTACTTC. Translating it yields CASSLALAGVHEQYF.